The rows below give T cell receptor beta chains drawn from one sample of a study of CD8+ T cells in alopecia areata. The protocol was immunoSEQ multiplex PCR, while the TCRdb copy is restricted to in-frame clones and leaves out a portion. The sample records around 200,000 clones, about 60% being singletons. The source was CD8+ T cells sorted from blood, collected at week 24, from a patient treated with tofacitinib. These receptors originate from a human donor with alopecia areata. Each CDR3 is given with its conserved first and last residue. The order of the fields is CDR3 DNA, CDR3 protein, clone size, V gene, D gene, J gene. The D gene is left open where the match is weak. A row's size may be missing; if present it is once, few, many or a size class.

TGTGCCAGCAGCTTGTCCGGGAGCGGCTACACCTTC CASSLSGSGYTF once TRBV5-4 NA TRBJ1-2
TGCGCCAGCAGCGAACAGGGGACTAATGAAAAACTGTTTTTT CASSEQGTNEKLFF few TRBV5-1 TRBD1 TRBJ1-4
TGCGCCAGCAGACCCAACACGGGCGGCGACGAGCAGTACTTC CASRPNTGGDEQYF NA TRBV10-2 NA TRBJ2-7
TGTGCCAGCAGCCCGGGACAGGGGAATGGCTACACCTTC CASSPGQGNGYTF NA TRBV7-9 TRBD1 TRBJ1-2
TGTGCCAGCAGCGGTCGTCCGGCTGTCGGGAACACTGAAGCTTTCTTT CASSGRPAVGNTEAFF NA TRBV9 NA TRBJ1-1
TGTGCCAGCAGTTCAACAGGGGGGCAAGAGACCCAGTACTTC CASSSTGGQETQYF NA TRBV6-5 TRBD1 TRBJ2-5
TGTGCCAGCACCCCCCCGGACTACGAGCAGTACTTC CASTPPDYEQYF NA TRBV6-1 NA TRBJ2-7
TGTGCCAGCAGCGGCTCCTTTGAAGCTTTCTTT CASSGSFEAFF few TRBV5-6 NA TRBJ1-1
TGCAGCGTTGAATGGCCTTCGGGGAGAACCGGGGAGCTGTTTTTT CSVEWPSGRTGELFF NA TRBV29-1 NA TRBJ2-2
TGTGCCAGCAGCTTAGTGACGAAATGGCAGTTCTTC CASSLVTKWQFF NA TRBV11-2 NA TRBJ2-1
TGCAGCCTCTGGGTAGGGAAGAACACTGAAGCTTTCTTT CSLWVGKNTEAFF NA TRBV29-1 NA TRBJ1-1
TGTGCCAGCAGTTTATCTGGGGATGGGCAGCCCCAGCATTTT CASSLSGDGQPQHF NA TRBV27 NA TRBJ1-5
TGCGCCAGCAGCTTGATTTGGACTAGAAATCTTGAGACCCAGTACTTC CASSLIWTRNLETQYF NA TRBV5-1 TRBD2 TRBJ2-5
TGTGCCAGCAGCCAAGAGGCCGGGACGATAAATCAGCCCCAGCATTTT CASSQEAGTINQPQHF once TRBV4-2 NA TRBJ1-5
TGTGCCAGCAGCTGGGGACAGGGATACAATCAGCCCCAGCATTTT CASSWGQGYNQPQHF NA TRBV7-9 TRBD1 TRBJ1-5
TGTGCCAGCAGTTTGGGCAGACTCTACTACGAGCAGTACTTC CASSLGRLYYEQYF NA TRBV27 NA TRBJ2-7
TGTGCCAGCAGTGAAAGACAGGGTTCGACCAAAAACATTCAGTACTTC CASSERQGSTKNIQYF NA TRBV2 TRBD1 TRBJ2-4
TGCGCCAGCAGCCCGTCCTCCGGTTCGGTGAAAGAGACCCAGTACTTC CASSPSSGSVKETQYF few TRBV5-1 NA TRBJ2-5
TGCGCCTCCCTACTGGCCGCGGGCACTGAAGCTTTCTTT CASLLAAGTEAFF few TRBV5-1 NA TRBJ1-1
TGTGCCAGCAGAGCGGGGACAGGGGAAAAAGGGAGCTCCTACAATGAGCAGTTCTTC CASRAGTGEKGSSYNEQFF NA TRBV7-8 TRBD1 TRBJ2-1
TGTGCCAGCAGCTTAGGGTATACTAGCACAGATACGCAGTATTTT CASSLGYTSTDTQYF NA TRBV7-2 NA TRBJ2-3
TGCGCCAGCAGCCTAGACAGGGAAATGACTAACTATGGCTACACCTTC CASSLDREMTNYGYTF NA TRBV5-1 TRBD1 TRBJ1-2
TGTGCCACCAGTCCCCGGGGCAGGGCTTATGGCTACACCTTC CATSPRGRAYGYTF NA TRBV15 NA TRBJ1-2
TGTGCCAGCAACAGGGTCGCGGGGTCCTACGAGCAGTACTTC CASNRVAGSYEQYF NA TRBV27 NA TRBJ2-7
TGTGCCAGCAGCGCTCCCTCCGAGCGGCAAGAGACCCAGTACTTC CASSAPSERQETQYF few TRBV25-1 NA TRBJ2-5
TGTGCCAGCAGTGTAGGCAGGGATTGGGATACGCAGTATTTT CASSVGRDWDTQYF NA TRBV25-1 NA TRBJ2-3
TGTGCCAGCAGCAGGCGGGGTAACTACAATGAGCAGTTCTTC CASSRRGNYNEQFF NA TRBV13 NA TRBJ2-1
TGTGCCAGCAGCCCAATGGGACAGGGCGAAGAGACCCAGTACTTC CASSPMGQGEETQYF NA TRBV5-6 TRBD1 TRBJ2-5
TGTGCCACCTCAGGGGGGGGCAATCAGCCCCAGCATTTT CATSGGGNQPQHF few TRBV27 TRBD1 TRBJ1-5
TGTGCCACCAGCAGCCCCAGTAGGACTAGCATTACCTACAATGAGCAGTTCTTC CATSSPSRTSITYNEQFF NA TRBV15 TRBD2 TRBJ2-1
TGTGCCAGCAGCTTGGAACTGAGCAATCAGCCCCAGCATTTT CASSLELSNQPQHF NA TRBV5-6 NA TRBJ1-5
TGTGCCAGCAGCGGAGACAGGGCCGAGCAGTACTTC CASSGDRAEQYF NA TRBV7-9 TRBD1 TRBJ2-7
TGTGCCAGCAGCCCTAGGGTCGGGGGGCCCACGTACCAAGAGACCCAGTACTTC CASSPRVGGPTYQETQYF NA TRBV7-9 NA TRBJ2-5
TGTGCCAGCAGCGTAGTAGGGGTCCTCCAGGACAGGGGAACTGAAGCTTTCTTT CASSVVGVLQDRGTEAFF few TRBV9 TRBD1 TRBJ1-1
TGTGCCAGCAGTCCCTGGGTCCTCCGGGGCACTGAAGCTTTCTTT CASSPWVLRGTEAFF few TRBV27 NA TRBJ1-1
TGTGCCAGCAGCCATACAGGGAAATCCTACAATGAGCAGTTCTTC CASSHTGKSYNEQFF NA TRBV14 NA TRBJ2-1
TGTGCCAGCAGCTTGAACAATGAGCAGTTCTTC CASSLNNEQFF few TRBV7-9 NA TRBJ2-1
TGTGCCAGCGGGAGGGACGGTAATCAGCCCCAGCATTTT CASGRDGNQPQHF NA TRBV27 NA TRBJ1-5
TGTGCCAGCAGCCAATATGTGAGGGAGGTTGATACGCAGTATTTT CASSQYVREVDTQYF NA TRBV4-2 NA TRBJ2-3
TGTGCCAGCAGACCCGTAGCTGGTGAGCAGTTCTTC CASRPVAGEQFF few TRBV2 NA TRBJ2-1
TGTGCCAGCAGTAATCCGATGGATGGCTATGGCTACACCTTC CASSNPMDGYGYTF NA TRBV6-5 NA TRBJ1-2
TGTGCCACCCAAGATAAGCACAGGGGCGGTCAGCCCCAGCATTTT CATQDKHRGGQPQHF once TRBV6-1 TRBD1 TRBJ1-5
TGTGCCAGCAGCCAAACGACAGGGATCGAGACCCAGTACTTC CASSQTTGIETQYF NA TRBV14 TRBD1 TRBJ2-5
TGTGCCAGCAGCGAGGGGACTAGCGGGACAGCAGATACGCAGTATTTT CASSEGTSGTADTQYF NA TRBV9 TRBD2 TRBJ2-3
TGCGCCAGCAGCTTGGTCCCTGGACAGGGTCTCACCACCGGGGAGCTGTTTTTT CASSLVPGQGLTTGELFF few TRBV5-1 TRBD1 TRBJ2-2
TGTGCCAGCAGCTCAACAGGGCCACAGGCTTTC CASSSTGPQAF NA TRBV5-8 NA TRBJ1-2
TGTGCCAGCAGTTTGTCGGGGAATGGCTACACCTTC CASSLSGNGYTF NA TRBV27 NA TRBJ1-2
TGTGCCAGCAGTTTATTGGATTCGGCTCAGCCCCAGCATTTT CASSLLDSAQPQHF NA TRBV28 NA TRBJ1-5
TGTGCCAGCAGCTGGTCAGGGACCGGGGAGCTGTTTTTT CASSWSGTGELFF medium-sized TRBV7-9 NA TRBJ2-2
TGCGCCAGCAGCTTGGTAGCAGGGGGAAACTACGAGCAGTACTTC CASSLVAGGNYEQYF NA TRBV5-1 TRBD1 TRBJ2-7
TGTGCCAGCAGCTTGGGCAATCAGCCCCAGCATTTT CASSLGNQPQHF NA TRBV5-6 NA TRBJ1-5
TGTGCCATTAAGGGGGGACTAGCAGCCGATACGCAGTATTTT CAIKGGLAADTQYF NA TRBV2 TRBD2 TRBJ2-3